A single sample gave rise to the 15 T cell receptor beta chains below, sequenced in a study of shared clonotypes between healthy human individuals. Clones were read by immunoSEQ multiplex PCR, and TCRdb kept only the in-frame ones, dropping some. Altogether around 750,000 clones are present, approximately 74% being singletons, with the ten largest covering approximately 1.8%. The sample consisted of memory CD4+ T cells sorted from blood. Specified subset: CD45RA-negative fraction. Every receptor here comes from a woman in her thirties in good health.

The chain couples TRBV7-6 to TRBJ2-7; 10 bases are shared with TRBD2. The CDR3 is 19 residues long. V lost 5 bases and J lost 2; bases outside the gene matches: 18. Germline CDR1 SGHVS, CDR2 FNYEAQ. This CDR3 is CASSPRPTSGIGEPYEQYF. The CDR3 nucleotides read TGTGCCAGCAGCCCAAGGCCCACTAGCGGGATAGGGGAACCCTACGAGCAGTACTTC.

This clone was seen only once. DNA for the CDR3: TGTGCCAGCAGCTTACTGGGGCGGGAGGGGCAGTTCTTC. Encoded protein: CASSLLGREGQFF. The chain carries TRBV11-1 and TRBJ2-1, with 9 bases identical to TRBD2. The germline CDR1 and CDR2 sequences are SGHAT and FQDESV (reference sequence). The CDR3 loop spans 13 amino acids. V trimming: 2 bases; J trimming: 12 bases; junction bases outside the gene matches: 5.

This chain uses TRBV19 with TRBJ1-5, with 8 bases matching TRBD1. In germline, CDR1 is LNHDA, CDR2 SQIVND (reference sequence). The CDR3 runs 17 residues. J lost 5 bases, V lost 4 bases, and 13 bases had no gene match. CDR3 residues: CASSSHPGTGVYQPQHF. CDR3 in DNA: TGTGCCAGTAGTAGTCACCCCGGGACAGGCGTTTATCAGCCCCAGCATTTT.

This chain connects TRBV7-8 to TRBJ1-3; D gene ambiguous. V gave up 1 base and J gave up 0 bases, with 7 bases separating them. Germline lookup yields CDR1 SGHVS and CDR2 FQNEAQ. The CDR3 is made up of 15 amino acids. The CDR3 DNA follows: TGTGCCAGCAGCTTAGGGGCGAACTCTGGAAACACCATATATTTT. Protein product: CASSLGANSGNTIYF.

This clone was found once. V usage is TRBV4-1 and J usage is TRBJ2-7; 7 positions match TRBD2. Germline V gene lookup returns CDR1 MGHRA and CDR2 YSYEKL. This CDR3 spans 16 amino acids. After removal of 2 bases from V and 5 bases from J, the junction contained 12 bases not matched to a gene. The CDR3 region is CASSQRLASRVDEQYF. In DNA form, the CDR3 reads TGCGCCAGCAGCCAACGACTAGCCAGTCGGGTCGACGAGCAGTACTTC.

The genes are TRBV5-1 and TRBJ1-4, with D maybe TRBD1 (5 bases). The CDR3 sequence is 14 residues long. Trimming cost V 7 bases and J 7 bases, with 17 bases left between them. Germline V gives CDR1 SGHRS, CDR2 YFSETQ. The chain's CDR3 is CASAHRGGIEKLFF. For the CDR3, the DNA is TGCGCCAGCGCCCATAGGGGCGGAATTGAAAAACTGTTTTTT.

The chain joins TRBV29-1 to TRBJ1-2; maybe TRBD1 (5 bases). CDR3 length equals 11 residues. The V end was cut by 2 bases, the J end by 6 bases, with 7 bases between. CDR1 and CDR2 (germline): SQVTM, ANQGSEA. DNA for the CDR3: TGCAGCGTTGAAAGGGGCGATGGCTACACCTTC. This translates into CSVERGDGYTF. The entire variable domain, with the rest obtained from reference TRBV29-1 and TRBJ1-2, is as follows: SAVISQKPSRDICQRGTSLTIQCQVDSQVTMMFWYRQQPGQSLTLIATANQGSEATYESGFVIDKFPISRPNLTFSTLTVSNMSPEDSSIYLCSVERGDGYTFGSGTRLTVV.

The chain is built from TRBV19 and TRBJ2-3; D remains unclear. This CDR3 has 13 amino acids. Per the germline V gene, CDR1 is LNHDA and CDR2 is SQIVND (reference sequence). V was shortened by 8 bases and J by 2 bases, with 11 bases between the two germline ends. The CDR3 spells CASRLSPTDTQYF. For the CDR3, the DNA is TGTGCCAGTCGCCTCTCCCCCACAGATACGCAGTATTTT. The full variable domain, rest sourced from reference TRBV19 and TRBJ2-3, is DGGITQSPKYLFRKEGQNVTLSCEQNLNHDAMYWYRQDPGQGLRLIYYSQIVNDFQKGDIAEGYSVSREKKESFPLTVTSAQKNPTAFYLCASRLSPTDTQYFGPGTRLTVL.

The chain carries TRBV28 and TRBJ2-2; 8 nucleotides match TRBD2. Per germline, CDR1 MDHEN and CDR2 SYDVKM. The CDR3 spans 15 residues. The trim removed 4 bases at V and 5 bases at J, leaving 6 bases unmatched. CDR3 amino acids: CASSSGRVRTGELFF. The DNA of the CDR3 is TGTGCCAGCAGTTCCGGGAGGGTACGGACCGGGGAGCTGTTTTTT.

The chain carries TRBV5-1 and TRBJ2-1; 7 nucleotides match TRBD2. After removal of 4 bases from V and 9 bases from J, the junction contained 13 bases not matched to a gene. The CDR3 is 15 amino acids. Germline V lookup: CDR1 SGHRS, CDR2 YFSETQ. CDR3 nucleotide sequence: TGCGCCAGCAGCGCCGCTAGCGGAAATAGGGGTGAGCAGTTCTTC. Protein product: CASSAASGNRGEQFF.

This clone showed up just once. The rearrangement uses TRBV5-1 and TRBJ2-3, with a possible D match to TRBD1 (5 bases). The CDR3 covers 16 residues. Germline V gives CDR1 SGHRS, CDR2 YFSETQ. The germline V and J ends were trimmed by 4 bases and 1 base, with 16 bases remaining between them. The CDR3 sequence is CASSGLTVRGTDTQYF. The CDR3 coding sequence is TGCGCCAGCAGCGGGCTAACGGTCAGGGGCACAGATACGCAGTATTTT.

A few counts support this clone. The chain employs TRBV15 and TRBJ1-1; 8 positions agree with TRBD1. The length of the CDR3 is 17 residues. Trimming at V came to 3 bases and at J to 4 bases, leaving 13 bases not matched to a gene. The V gene's germline CDR1 is LNHNV and CDR2 YYDKDF (reference sequence). For the CDR3, the DNA is TGTGCCACCAGCAGGACATTCGACCGAACAGGGGGCACTGAAGCTTTCTTT. Translating it yields CATSRTFDRTGGTEAFF.

The V and J genes are TRBV28 and TRBJ2-6; no clear D gene. V lost 6 bases to trimming and J lost 4 bases, with 13 bases between them. Per the germline V gene, CDR1 is MDHEN and CDR2 is SYDVKM. The CDR3 has 15 amino acids. The CDR3 bases are TGTGCCAGCAGCCAAGCAGTAGCCGGGGCCAACGTCCTGACTTTC. Amino acid sequence: CASSQAVAGANVLTF.

This clone showed up just once. The rearrangement uses TRBV19 and TRBJ2-5, with 9 bases lining up with TRBD1. This CDR3 has 13 amino acids. V trimming: 5 bases; J trimming: 4 bases; junction bases outside the gene matches: 2. Per germline, CDR1 LNHDA and CDR2 SQIVND (reference sequence). CDR3 loop: CASSGTGRETQYF. CDR3 sequence (DNA): TGTGCCAGTAGTGGGACAGGGCGAGAGACCCAGTACTTC.

The V gene is TRBV7-2, the J gene TRBJ1-5; D gene uncertain. CDR1 is SGHTA and CDR2 is FQGNSA in the germline V gene. V lost 1 base and J lost 7, with 11 bases in between. The CDR3 has 14 residues. CDR3 sequence reads: CASSLDQFVQPQHF. In nucleotides, the CDR3 is TGTGCCAGCAGCTTAGACCAGTTTGTGCAGCCCCAGCATTTT.